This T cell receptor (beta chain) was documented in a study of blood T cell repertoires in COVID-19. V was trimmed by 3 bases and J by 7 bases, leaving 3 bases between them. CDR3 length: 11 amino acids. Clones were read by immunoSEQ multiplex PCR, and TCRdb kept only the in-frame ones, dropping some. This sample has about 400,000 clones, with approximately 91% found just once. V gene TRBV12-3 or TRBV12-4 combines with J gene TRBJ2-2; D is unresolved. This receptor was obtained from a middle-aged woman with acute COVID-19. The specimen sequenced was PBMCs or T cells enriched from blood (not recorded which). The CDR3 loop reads CASSFSGELFF. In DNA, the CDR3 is TGTGCCAGCAGTTTTAGCGGGGAGCTGTTTTTT.